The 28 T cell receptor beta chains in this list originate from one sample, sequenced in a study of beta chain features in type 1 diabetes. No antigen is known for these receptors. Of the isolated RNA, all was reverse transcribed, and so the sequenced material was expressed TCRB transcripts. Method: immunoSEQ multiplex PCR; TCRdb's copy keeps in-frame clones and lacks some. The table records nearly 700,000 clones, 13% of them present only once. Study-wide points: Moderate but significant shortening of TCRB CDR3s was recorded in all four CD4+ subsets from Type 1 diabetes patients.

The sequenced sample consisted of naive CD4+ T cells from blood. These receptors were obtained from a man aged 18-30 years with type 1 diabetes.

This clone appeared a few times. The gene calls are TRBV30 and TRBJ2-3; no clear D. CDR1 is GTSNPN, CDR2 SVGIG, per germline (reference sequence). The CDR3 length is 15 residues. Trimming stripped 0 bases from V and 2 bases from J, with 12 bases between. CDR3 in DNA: TGTGCCTGGAGTGTATTAGGAGAGCACACAGATACGCAGTATTTT. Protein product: CAWSVLGEHTDTQYF.

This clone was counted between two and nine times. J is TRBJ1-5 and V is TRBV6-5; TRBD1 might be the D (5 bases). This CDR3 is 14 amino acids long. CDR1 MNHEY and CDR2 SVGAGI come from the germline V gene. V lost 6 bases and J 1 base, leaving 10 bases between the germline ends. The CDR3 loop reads CASSRGDSNQPQHF. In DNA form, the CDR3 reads TGTGCCAGCAGCCGGGGGGACAGCAATCAGCCCCAGCATTTT.

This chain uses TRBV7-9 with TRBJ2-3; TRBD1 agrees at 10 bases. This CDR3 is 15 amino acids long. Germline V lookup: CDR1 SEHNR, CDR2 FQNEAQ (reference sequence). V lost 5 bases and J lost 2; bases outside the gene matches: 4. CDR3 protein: CASSLGQGTTDTQYF. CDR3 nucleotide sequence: TGTGCCAGCAGCCTGGGACAGGGGACCACAGATACGCAGTATTTT.

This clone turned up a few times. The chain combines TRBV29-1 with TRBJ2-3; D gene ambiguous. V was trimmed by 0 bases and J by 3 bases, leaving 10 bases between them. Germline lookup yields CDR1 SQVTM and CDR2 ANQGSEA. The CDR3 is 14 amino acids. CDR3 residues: CSVEEFDLTDTQYF. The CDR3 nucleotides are TGCAGCGTTGAAGAGTTCGACCTAACAGATACGCAGTATTTT.

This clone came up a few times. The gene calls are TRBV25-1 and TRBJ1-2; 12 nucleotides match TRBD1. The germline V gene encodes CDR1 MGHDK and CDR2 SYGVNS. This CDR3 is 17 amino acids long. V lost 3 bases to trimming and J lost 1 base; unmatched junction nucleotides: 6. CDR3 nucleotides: TGTGCCAGCAGTGACTCCGGGACAGGGGGCAATAACTATGGCTACACCTTC. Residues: CASSDSGTGGNNYGYTF.

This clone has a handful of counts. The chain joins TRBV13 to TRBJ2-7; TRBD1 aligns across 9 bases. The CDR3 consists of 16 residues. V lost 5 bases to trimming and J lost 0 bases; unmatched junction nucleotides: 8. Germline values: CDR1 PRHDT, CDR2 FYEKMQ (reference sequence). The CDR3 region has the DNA TGTGCCAGCAGCCTAGCTGGGACAGGGAGCTCCTACGAGCAGTACTTC. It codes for CASSLAGTGSSYEQYF.

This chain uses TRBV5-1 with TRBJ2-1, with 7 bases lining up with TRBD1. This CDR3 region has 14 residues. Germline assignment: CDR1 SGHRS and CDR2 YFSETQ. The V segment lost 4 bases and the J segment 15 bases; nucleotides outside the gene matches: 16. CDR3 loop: CASSTSGTEGRPFF. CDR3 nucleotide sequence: TGCGCCAGCAGCACCTCCGGGACAGAGGGGCGTCCGTTCTTC.

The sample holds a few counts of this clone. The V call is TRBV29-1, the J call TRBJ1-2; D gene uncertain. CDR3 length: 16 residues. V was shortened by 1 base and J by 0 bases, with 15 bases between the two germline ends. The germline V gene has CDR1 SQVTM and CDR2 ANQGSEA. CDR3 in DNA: TGCAGCGTTGAAGGGTCGTGGCCCGGGGCTAACTATGGCTACACCTTC. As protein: CSVEGSWPGANYGYTF. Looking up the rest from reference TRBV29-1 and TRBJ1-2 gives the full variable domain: SAVISQKPSRDICQRGTSLTIQCQVDSQVTMMFWYRQQPGQSLTLIATANQGSEATYESGFVIDKFPISRPNLTFSTLTVSNMSPEDSSIYLCSVEGSWPGANYGYTFGSGTRLTVV.

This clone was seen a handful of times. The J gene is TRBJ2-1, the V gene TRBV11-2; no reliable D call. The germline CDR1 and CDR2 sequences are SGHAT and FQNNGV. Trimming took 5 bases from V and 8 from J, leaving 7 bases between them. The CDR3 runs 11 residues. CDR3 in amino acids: CASSRGYEQFF. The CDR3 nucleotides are TGTGCCAGCAGCCGTGGGTATGAGCAGTTCTTC.

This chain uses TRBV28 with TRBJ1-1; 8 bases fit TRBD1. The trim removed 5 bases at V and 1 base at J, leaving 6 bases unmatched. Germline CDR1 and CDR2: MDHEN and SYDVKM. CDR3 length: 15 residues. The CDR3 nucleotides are TGTGCCAGCAGTCCATCGACAGGGGCGAACACTGAAGCTTTCTTT. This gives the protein CASSPSTGANTEAFF. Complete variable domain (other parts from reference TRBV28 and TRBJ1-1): DVKVTQSSRYLVKRTGEKVFLECVQDMDHENMFWYRQDPGLGLRLIYFSYDVKMKEKGDIPEGYSVSREKKERFSLILESASTNQTSMYLCASSPSTGANTEAFFGQGTRLTVV.

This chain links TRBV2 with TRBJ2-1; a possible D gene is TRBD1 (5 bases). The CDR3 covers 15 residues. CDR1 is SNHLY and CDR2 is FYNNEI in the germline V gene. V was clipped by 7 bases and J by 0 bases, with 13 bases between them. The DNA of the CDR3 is TGTGCCAGCAACACTCAGGGAAGCTCCTACAATGAGCAGTTCTTC. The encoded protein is CASNTQGSSYNEQFF.

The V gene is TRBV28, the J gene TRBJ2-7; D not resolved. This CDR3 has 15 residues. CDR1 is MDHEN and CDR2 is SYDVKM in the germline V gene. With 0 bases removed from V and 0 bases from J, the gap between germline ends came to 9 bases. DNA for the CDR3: TGTGCCAGCAGTTTATGGGACGGAAGCTCCTACGAGCAGTACTTC. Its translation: CASSLWDGSSYEQYF. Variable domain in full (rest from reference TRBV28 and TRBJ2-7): DVKVTQSSRYLVKRTGEKVFLECVQDMDHENMFWYRQDPGLGLRLIYFSYDVKMKEKGDIPEGYSVSREKKERFSLILESASTNQTSMYLCASSLWDGSSYEQYFGPGTRLTVT.

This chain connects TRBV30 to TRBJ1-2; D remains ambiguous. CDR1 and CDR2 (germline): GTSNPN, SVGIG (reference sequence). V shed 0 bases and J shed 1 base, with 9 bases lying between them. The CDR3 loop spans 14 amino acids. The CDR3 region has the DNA TGTGCCTGGAGTGTATTCCCGGTTAACTATGGCTACACCTTC. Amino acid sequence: CAWSVFPVNYGYTF.

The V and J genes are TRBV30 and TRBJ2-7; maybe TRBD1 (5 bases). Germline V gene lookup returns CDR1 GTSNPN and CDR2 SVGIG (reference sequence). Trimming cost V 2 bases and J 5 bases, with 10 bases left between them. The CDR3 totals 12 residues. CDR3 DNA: TGTGCCTGGAGTACCACAGGTCACGAGCAGTACTTC. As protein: CAWSTTGHEQYF.

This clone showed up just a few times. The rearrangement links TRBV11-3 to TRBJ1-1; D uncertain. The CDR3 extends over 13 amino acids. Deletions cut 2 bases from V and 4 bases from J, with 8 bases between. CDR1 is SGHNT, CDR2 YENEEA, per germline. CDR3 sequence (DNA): TGTGCCAGCAGCTTATCCACGGTCACTGAAGCTTTCTTT. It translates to CASSLSTVTEAFF. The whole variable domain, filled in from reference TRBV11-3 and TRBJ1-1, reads EAGVVQSPRYKIIEKKQPVAFWCNPISGHNTLYWYLQNLGQGPELLIRYENEEAVDDSQLPKDRFSAERLKGVDSTLKIQPAELGDSAVYLCASSLSTVTEAFFGQGTRLTVV.

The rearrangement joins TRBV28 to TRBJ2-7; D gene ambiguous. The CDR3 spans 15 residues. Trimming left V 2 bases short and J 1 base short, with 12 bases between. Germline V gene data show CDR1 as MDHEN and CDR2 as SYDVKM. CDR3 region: CASSLGSSVSYEQYF. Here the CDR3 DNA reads TGTGCCAGCAGTTTAGGCAGCTCCGTATCCTACGAGCAGTACTTC.

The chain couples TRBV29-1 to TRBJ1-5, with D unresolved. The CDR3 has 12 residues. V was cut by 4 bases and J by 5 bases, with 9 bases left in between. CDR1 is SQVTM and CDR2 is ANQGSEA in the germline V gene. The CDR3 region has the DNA TGCAGCGTTGGAACAGCGGATCAGCCCCAGCATTTT. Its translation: CSVGTADQPQHF.

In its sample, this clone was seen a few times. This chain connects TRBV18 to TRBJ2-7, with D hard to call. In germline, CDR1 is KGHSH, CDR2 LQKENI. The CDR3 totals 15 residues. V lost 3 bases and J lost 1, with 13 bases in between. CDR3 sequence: CASSPSADGSYEQYF. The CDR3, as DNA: TGTGCCAGCTCACCCTCCGCCGACGGATCCTACGAGCAGTACTTC.

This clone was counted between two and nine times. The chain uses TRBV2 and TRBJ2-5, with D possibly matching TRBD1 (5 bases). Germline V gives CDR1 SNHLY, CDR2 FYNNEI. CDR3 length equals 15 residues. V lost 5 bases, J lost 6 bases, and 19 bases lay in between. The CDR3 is CASSNSGALVQTQYF. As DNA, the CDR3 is TGTGCCAGCAGTAACAGTGGGGCCCTGGTGCAGACCCAGTACTTC.

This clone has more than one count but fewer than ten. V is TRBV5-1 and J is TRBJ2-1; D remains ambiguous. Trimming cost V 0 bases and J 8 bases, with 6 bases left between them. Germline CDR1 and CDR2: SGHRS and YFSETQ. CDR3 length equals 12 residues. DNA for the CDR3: TGCGCCAGCAGCTTGGGGGTATATGAGCAGTTCTTC. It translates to CASSLGVYEQFF.

In nucleotides, the CDR3 is TGTGCCAGCAGCGTAGCGGGGACAGGGGGCTTAACGGATACGCAGTATTTT. This translates into CASSVAGTGGLTDTQYF. V and J are TRBV9 and TRBJ2-3, with 12 bases fitting TRBD1. CDR1 SGDLS and CDR2 YYNGEE come from the germline V gene. CDR3 length: 17 residues. The V and J ends lost 0 bases and 6 bases, in that order; junction bases with no gene match: 8.

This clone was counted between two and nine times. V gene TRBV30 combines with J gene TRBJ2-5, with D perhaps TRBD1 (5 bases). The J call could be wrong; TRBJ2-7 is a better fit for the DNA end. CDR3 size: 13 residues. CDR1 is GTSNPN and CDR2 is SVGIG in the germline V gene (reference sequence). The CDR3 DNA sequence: TGTGCCTGGGTGACAGTTCCATCCTACGAGCAGTACTTC. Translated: CAWVTVPSYEQYF.

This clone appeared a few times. The CDR3 sequence is CASSFGGQGGTNEKLFF. CDR3 nucleotides: TGTGCCAGCAGCTTCGGAGGACAGGGGGGAACTAATGAAAAACTGTTTTTT. The V and J genes are TRBV7-9 and TRBJ1-4; 10 bases agree with TRBD1. With V trimmed by 3 bases and J by 1 base, 5 bases remained unmatched. The germline CDR1 and CDR2 sequences are SEHNR and FQNEAQ (reference sequence). This CDR3 contains 17 residues.

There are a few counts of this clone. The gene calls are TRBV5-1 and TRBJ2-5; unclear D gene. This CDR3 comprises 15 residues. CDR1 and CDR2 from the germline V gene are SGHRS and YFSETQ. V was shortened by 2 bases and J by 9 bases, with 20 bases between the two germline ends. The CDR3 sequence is CASSFGPGYPGPQYF. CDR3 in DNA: TGCGCCAGCAGCTTCGGCCCAGGTTATCCCGGTCCCCAGTACTTC.

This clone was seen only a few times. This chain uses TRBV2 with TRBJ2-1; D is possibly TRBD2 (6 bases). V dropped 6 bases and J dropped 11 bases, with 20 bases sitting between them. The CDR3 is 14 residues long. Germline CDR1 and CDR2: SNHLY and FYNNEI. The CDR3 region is CASRPTQTSSKQFF. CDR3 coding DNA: TGTGCCAGCAGGCCGACCCAGACTAGTTCGAAGCAGTTCTTC.

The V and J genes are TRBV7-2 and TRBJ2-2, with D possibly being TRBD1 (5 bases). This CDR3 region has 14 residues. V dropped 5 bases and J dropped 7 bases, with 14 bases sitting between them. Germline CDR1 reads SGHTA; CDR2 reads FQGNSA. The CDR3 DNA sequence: TGTGCCAGCAGCCCGCGCCAGGGTTACGGGGAGCTGTTTTTT. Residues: CASSPRQGYGELFF.

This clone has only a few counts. The CDR3 here is CASSETDPNEGAQHF. CDR3 coding DNA: TGTGCCAGCAGTGAAACGGACCCTAACGAGGGGGCCCAGCATTTT. This chain links TRBV2 with TRBJ1-5, with TRBD1 as a possible D gene (6 bases). The CDR3 extends over 15 amino acids. The V and J ends lost 2 bases and 11 bases respectively, with 19 bases between them. CDR1 SNHLY and CDR2 FYNNEI come from the germline V gene.

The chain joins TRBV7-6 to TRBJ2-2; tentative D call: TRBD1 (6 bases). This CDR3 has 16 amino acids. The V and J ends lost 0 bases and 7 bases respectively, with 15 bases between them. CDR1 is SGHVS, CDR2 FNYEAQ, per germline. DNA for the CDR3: TGTGCCAGCAGCTTAGCGCGGACAGAAAGGGGCGGGGAGCTGTTTTTT. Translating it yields CASSLARTERGGELFF.